A single sample gave rise to the 31 T cell receptor beta chains below, sequenced in a study of T cells after yellow fever vaccination (dated by TCRdb to the late 2010s). Receptor libraries were prepared by 5' RACE. Sequencing took place on an Illumina HiSeq 2500. Using fastp trimming at Q25 and MiXCR clonotype assembly, TCRdb reanalyzed the public sequencing data and kept in-frame beta chains. CDR3 protein sequences are deduplicated, and each keeps its most common genes and DNA. The sample table holds 100,000 to 150,000 distinct CDR3 sequences, of which about 7.4% were seen once. The ten biggest clones cover roughly 2.5% of the sample. The treatment or condition label of this sample denotes: live attenuated yellow fever vaccine strain. Sequencing was performed on CD4+ T cells sorted from PBMCs, taken roughly 10 days after the first yellow fever vaccination. These receptors were obtained from a man between 18 and 29 years old who received the YFV17D yellow fever vaccine.

This clonotype has ten or more counts. This chain uses TRBV5-1 with TRBJ2-1, with 7 bases matching TRBD1. V trimming: 4 bases; J trimming: 9 bases; junction bases outside the gene matches: 7. The germline V gene encodes CDR1 SGHRS and CDR2 YFSETQ. CDR3 length equals 13 residues. This CDR3 is CASSIGQVGEQFF. The CDR3 coding sequence is TGCGCCAGCAGCATCGGACAGGTTGGTGAGCAGTTCTTC.

This clonotype was counted at least ten times. The chain combines TRBV12-3 or TRBV12-4 with TRBJ2-3, with 7 bases identical to TRBD2. V shed 5 bases and J 5 bases; nucleotides not matched to a gene: 10. The length of the CDR3 is 15 residues. This CDR3 is CASSPPGGGGDTQYF. For the CDR3, the DNA is TGTGCCAGCAGTCCGCCGGGCGGGGGTGGAGATACGCAGTATTTT.

This clonotype came up many times. The V call is TRBV2, the J call TRBJ2-1; D gene unclear. The CDR3 is 13 residues long. From germline, CDR1 is SNHLY and CDR2 FYNNEI. Trimming pared 2 bases from V and 4 bases from J, leaving 6 bases between. The CDR3: CASSERPYNEQFF. The CDR3 nucleotides read TGTGCCAGCAGTGAACGGCCTTACAATGAGCAGTTCTTC.

This clonotype was counted many times. In DNA form, the CDR3 reads TGCGCCAGCAGCCAAGGACAGGGCGAATGGGACTCCTACAATGAGCAGTTCTTC. This sequence encodes CASSQGQGEWDSYNEQFF. The V call is TRBV4-1, the J call TRBJ2-1, with 7 bases matching TRBD1. Germline CDR1 and CDR2: MGHRA and YSYEKL. The CDR3 length is 18 residues. V shed 1 base, J shed 0 bases, and the junction held 9 bases outside the gene matches.

There are many counts of this clonotype. The genes are TRBV6-5 and TRBJ2-7; 9 bases map to TRBD2. The CDR3 contains 13 residues. V trimming: 7 bases; J trimming: 4 bases; junction bases outside the gene matches: 5. The germline V gene has CDR1 MNHEY and CDR2 SVGAGI. The CDR3 region has the DNA TGTGCCAGCATAGCTAGCGGGGCTTACGAGCAGTACTTC. Translating it yields CASIASGAYEQYF.

This chain joins TRBV9 and TRBJ2-1, with D perhaps TRBD1 or TRBD2 (6 bases each). V was trimmed by 2 bases and J by 7 bases, leaving 31 bases between them. CDR3 length: 20 amino acids. CDR1 SGDLS and CDR2 YYNGEE come from the germline V gene. The CDR3 loop is CASSVGSGVGFRGFRNEQFF. The CDR3 nucleotides read TGTGCCAGCAGCGTGGGATCGGGGGTAGGATTCAGGGGTTTTAGGAATGAGCAGTTCTTC. Drawing the rest from reference TRBV9 and TRBJ2-1, the complete variable domain is DSGVTQTPKHLITATGQRVTLRCSPRSGDLSVYWYQQSLDQGLQFLIQYYNGEERAKGNILERFSAQQFPDLHSELNLSSLELGDSALYFCASSVGSGVGFRGFRNEQFFGPGTRLTVL.

This clonotype showed up many times. The rearrangement links TRBV12-3 or TRBV12-4 to TRBJ1-6, with a weak D call TRBD1 (6 bases). V was cut by 4 bases and J by 8 bases, with 12 bases left in between. This CDR3 spans 14 amino acids. In DNA form, the CDR3 reads TGTGCCAGCAGTTGGGGGGGGGCGGATTCACCCCTCCACTTT. Translating gives CASSWGGADSPLHF.

This clonotype was counted ten times or more. The chain recombines TRBV5-1 with TRBJ2-5; 7 nucleotides match TRBD2. V lost 0 bases and J lost 5; bases outside the gene matches: 13. The V gene's germline CDR1 is SGHRS and CDR2 YFSETQ. CDR3 size: 17 residues. In nucleotides, the CDR3 is TGCGCCAGCAGCTTGGCGGATTCTGCTAGCGGAGGGGAGACCCAGTACTTC. This translates into CASSLADSASGGETQYF.

This clonotype was observed many times. The V call is TRBV11-2, the J call TRBJ2-4, with D perhaps matching TRBD1 (5 bases). The CDR3 is 13 amino acids. Germline values: CDR1 SGHAT, CDR2 FQNNGV. Trimming cost V 3 bases and J 5 bases, with 8 bases left between them. The CDR3, as DNA: TGTGCCAGCAGCTTGGGGCGTCAAAACATTCAGTACTTC. This codes for CASSLGRQNIQYF.

This clonotype was found many times. The rearrangement joins TRBV9 to TRBJ1-6; 8 bases are shared with TRBD1. The length of the CDR3 is 13 residues. V lost 3 bases and J lost 7; bases outside the gene matches: 0. In germline, CDR1 is SGDLS, CDR2 YYNGEE. The CDR3, as DNA: TGTGCCAGCAGCGGACAGGGGAATTCACCCCTCCACTTT. Its protein is CASSGQGNSPLHF.

This clonotype was recorded many times. V usage is TRBV12-3 or TRBV12-4 and J usage is TRBJ2-3, with D possibly being TRBD1 or TRBD2 (5 bases each). The germline V and J ends were trimmed by 10 bases and 4 bases, with 15 bases remaining between them. There are 13 residues in the CDR3. The CDR3 sequence is CAIRDRRPDTQYF. The CDR3 DNA sequence: TGTGCCATAAGGGACCGCAGACCAGATACGCAGTATTTT.

This clonotype was counted many times. The CDR3 region has the DNA TGTGCCAGCAGTTTCTCCGGCCAGGGGACGGATACGCAGTATTTT. This translates into CASSFSGQGTDTQYF. The V and J genes are TRBV28 and TRBJ2-3; a possible D gene is TRBD1 (6 bases). The CDR3 is made up of 15 amino acids. The germline V gene encodes CDR1 MDHEN and CDR2 SYDVKM. V was cut by 3 bases and J by 6 bases, with 16 bases left in between.

This clonotype was seen many times. The chain joins TRBV20-1 to TRBJ2-1; D ambiguous. Per the germline V gene, CDR1 is DFQATT and CDR2 is SNEGSKA (reference sequence). With 2 bases removed from V and 6 bases from J, the gap between germline ends came to 8 bases. The CDR3 is made up of 12 amino acids. In DNA, the CDR3 is TGCAGTGCTAGACCCCTGAGCAATGAGCAGTTCTTC. Encoded protein: CSARPLSNEQFF.

This clonotype was detected ten times or more. The chain combines TRBV7-7 with TRBJ2-1; D call uncertain. The CDR3 is made up of 14 amino acids. Germline lookup yields CDR1 SSHAT and CDR2 FNYEAQ (reference sequence). The V end lost 2 bases, the J end lost 10 bases, and 15 bases lay between the germline ends. The CDR3 nucleotides are TGTGCCAGCAGCTTACGTCAAGGCCTTGGAGAGCAGTTCTTC. Translation: CASSLRQGLGEQFF.

The chain couples TRBV7-2 to TRBJ2-1; D is unresolved. The germline CDR1 and CDR2 sequences are SGHTA and FQGNSA. The CDR3 is made up of 15 amino acids. The V end was cut by 7 bases, the J end by 0 bases, with 13 bases between. CDR3 in DNA: TGTGCCAGCACCCCTTACAGCAGCTCCTACAATGAGCAGTTCTTC. Amino acids: CASTPYSSSYNEQFF.

The chain combines TRBV4-3 with TRBJ2-3; D may be TRBD1 or TRBD2 (5 bases each). V lost 9 bases and J 2 bases, leaving 15 bases between the germline ends. Germline V gene sequence: CDR1 LGHNA, CDR2 YSLEER. The CDR3 spans 14 residues. The CDR3 region is CASGPRGDTDTQYF. The CDR3 bases are TGCGCCAGTGGTCCAAGGGGAGACACAGATACGCAGTATTTT.

This clonotype occurred many times. This chain links TRBV7-2 with TRBJ1-5; D remains ambiguous. V gave up 3 bases and J gave up 4 bases, with 4 bases separating them. This CDR3 has 12 residues. Germline CDR1 SGHTA, CDR2 FQGNSA. CDR3 region: CASSFFNQPQHF. CDR3 DNA: TGTGCCAGCAGCTTTTTTAATCAGCCCCAGCATTTT.

This clonotype was recorded many times. The rearrangement uses TRBV6-1 and TRBJ2-1; no firm D call. Per germline, CDR1 MNHNS and CDR2 SASEGT. The CDR3 is made up of 12 amino acids. V was trimmed by 8 bases and J by 2 bases, leaving 7 bases between them. This CDR3 reads CASLPAYNEQFF. The CDR3 DNA reads TGTGCCAGCCTCCCGGCCTACAATGAGCAGTTCTTC.

In its sample, this clonotype was seen a few times. J is TRBJ2-1 and V is TRBV19; TRBD1 aligns across 8 bases. CDR3 size: 14 residues. CDR1 LNHDA and CDR2 SQIVND come from the germline V gene (reference sequence). Trimming took 7 bases from V and 9 from J; bases not matched to a gene: 11. The CDR3 bases are TGTGCCAGTACTCGGGACAGGCTGAGTGGTGAGCAGTTCTTC. The encoded protein is CASTRDRLSGEQFF.

On this clonotype itself: Just one base apart from a much larger clone, this may be a read error. The chain employs TRBV5-1 and TRBJ1-2, with D possibly matching TRBD1 (5 bases). Germline loops: CDR1 SGHRS, CDR2 YFSETQ. There are 14 residues in the CDR3. Trimming left V 0 bases short and J 5 bases short, with 11 bases between. CDR3 residues: CASSLARTKYGYTF. The CDR3, as DNA: TGCGCCAGCAGCTTGGCCCGGACAAAATATGGCTACACCTTC.

This clonotype showed up many times. This chain links TRBV5-5 with TRBJ1-1, with 8 positions matching TRBD1. The germline V gene encodes CDR1 SGHKS and CDR2 YYEKEE (reference sequence). V shed 4 bases, J shed 1 base, and the junction held 9 bases outside the gene matches. The CDR3 consists of 16 residues. The CDR3 region has the DNA TGTGCCAGCAGCAAATCAGGGGGCGCGACGAACACTGAAGCTTTCTTT. Encoded protein: CASSKSGGATNTEAFF.

The chain uses TRBV20-1 and TRBJ2-1; 10 nucleotides line up with TRBD2. J lost 8 bases, V lost 6 bases, and 10 bases had no gene match. This CDR3 has 14 amino acids. CDR1 DFQATT and CDR2 SNEGSKA come from the germline V gene (reference sequence). In DNA form, the CDR3 reads TGCAGTGCAAAAATAGCGGGGGGTGTCGATGAGCAGTTCTTC. Its translation is CSAKIAGGVDEQFF.

This clonotype was recorded many times. This chain uses TRBV20-1 with TRBJ2-7; 7 nucleotides align to TRBD1. The V segment lost 1 base and the J segment 2 bases; nucleotides outside the gene matches: 8. The CDR3 sequence is 15 residues long. Germline CDR1 DFQATT, CDR2 SNEGSKA (reference sequence). The CDR3 nucleotides are TGCAGTGCTAGAGCCAACAGGGGTCTTACCTACGAGCAGTACTTC. Its translation: CSARANRGLTYEQYF.

At least ten counts were recorded for this clonotype. The chain uses TRBV20-1 and TRBJ2-4; the match to TRBD2 covers 7 bases. Germline values: CDR1 DFQATT, CDR2 SNEGSKA (reference sequence). This CDR3 comprises 11 residues. V trimming: 3 bases; J trimming: 7 bases; junction bases outside the gene matches: 0. CDR3 in amino acids: CSARGGNIQYF. CDR3 in DNA: TGCAGTGCTAGGGGGGGGAACATTCAGTACTTC.

The table lists this clonotype with many counts. The rearrangement uses TRBV10-2 and TRBJ2-7; TRBD1 matches 7 bases. The CDR3 sequence is 14 residues long. The J segment lost 6 bases and the V segment lost 8 bases, leaving 13 bases of the junction unmatched. The V gene's germline CDR1 is WSHSY and CDR2 SAAADI. This CDR3 is CASRSSRQGVEQYF. The DNA of the CDR3 is TGCGCCAGCCGCAGCTCCCGCCAGGGGGTCGAGCAGTACTTC.

The chain joins TRBV29-1 to TRBJ2-2, with 9 bases fitting TRBD1. The CDR3 has 13 residues. Germline values: CDR1 SQVTM, CDR2 ANQGSEA. In nucleotides, the CDR3 is TGCACCCAGACAGGGGGGGTCGGCGGGGAGCTGTTTTTT. This gives the protein CTQTGGVGGELFF.

In this sample, this clonotype turned up many times. The CDR3 DNA sequence: TGTGCCAGCTCAAGATCGGACAGTTCCGAGCAGTACGTC. This encodes CASSRSDSSEQYV. The chain links TRBV18 to TRBJ2-7; tentative D call: TRBD1 (6 bases). The CDR3 has 13 amino acids. The V gene's germline CDR1 is KGHSH and CDR2 LQKENI. The V end lost 5 bases, the J end lost 6 bases, and 14 bases lay between the germline ends.

The sample holds many counts of this clonotype. The chain recombines TRBV10-3 with TRBJ2-6, with D uncertain. With 8 bases removed from V and 0 bases from J, the gap between germline ends came to 14 bases. This CDR3 has 16 residues. CDR1 and CDR2 from the germline V gene are ENHRY and SYGVKD. CDR3 nucleotides: TGTGCCATCTCCCCAGGTTTCGCCTCTGGGGCCAACGTCCTGACTTTC. Translated, it gives CAISPGFASGANVLTF.

This clonotype was counted ten times or more. The rearrangement joins TRBV5-4 to TRBJ1-6, with D hard to call. CDR3 length equals 16 residues. Germline V gene data show CDR1 as SGHNT and CDR2 as YYREEE (reference sequence). V lost 3 bases to trimming and J lost 0 bases, with 10 bases between them. The CDR3 nucleotides are TGTGCCAGCAGCTCGACCCAGAGCTCCTATAATTCACCCCTCCACTTT. Residues: CASSSTQSSYNSPLHF.

This clonotype was counted at least ten times. The rearrangement links TRBV29-1 to TRBJ2-3; D unresolved. CDR1 and CDR2 (germline): SQVTM, ANQGSEA. V was trimmed by 0 bases and J by 6 bases, leaving 10 bases between them. There are 13 residues in the CDR3. CDR3 DNA: TGCAGCGTTGAAGATTGGTCGGCGGATACGCAGTATTTT. It codes for CSVEDWSADTQYF.

This clonotype was counted only a few times. The chain carries TRBV28 and TRBJ2-1; no firm D call. Trimming cost V 4 bases and J 5 bases, with 15 bases left between them. The CDR3 runs to 15 residues. Per germline, CDR1 MDHEN and CDR2 SYDVKM. In DNA, the CDR3 is TGTGCCAGCAGTTCCCCACAAGGGTTTAACAATGAGCAGTTCTTC. Protein product: CASSSPQGFNNEQFF.